This passage covers 10 T cell receptor beta chains from one sample sequenced in a study of glioma-infiltrating T cells. TCR alpha and beta CDR3 regions were amplified from RNA using iRepertoire nested multiplex PCR. TCRdb re-called the multiplex PCR reads through MiXCR, storing one row per CDR3 protein. The data hold over 120,000 distinct CDR3 sequences, with around 42% observed a single time. Sequencing was carried out using glioma tissue, nonneoplastic brain tissue, or PBMCs (not recorded which). These receptors were collected from a human donor with low-grade glioma or glioblastoma, undergoing nonglioma brain surgery, or in good health (not recorded which).

This clonotype appeared a few times. The V gene is TRBV27, the J gene TRBJ1-2; 7 nucleotides align to TRBD1. Germline-derived CDR1 and CDR2 are MNHEY and SMNVEV (reference sequence). The CDR3 totals 12 residues. V lost 10 bases and J lost 4; bases outside the gene matches: 6. The chain's CDR3 is CATQGGGYGYTF. The CDR3 DNA sequence: TGTGCCACCCAGGGGGGCGGCTATGGCTACACCTTC.

This rearrangement joins TRBV6-2 or TRBV6-3 to TRBJ1-6, with 7 bases matching TRBD1. Germline V lookup: CDR1 MNHEY, CDR2 SVGEGT. Trimming took 7 bases from V and 9 from J; bases not matched to a gene: 9. This CDR3 has 14 amino acids. CDR3 region: CASKETGAGSPLHF. The CDR3, as DNA: TGTGCCAGCAAAGAAACAGGGGCCGGTTCACCCCTCCACTTT.

This chain uses TRBV5-5 with TRBJ2-5, with 8 nucleotides matching TRBD2. Germline trimming cut 3 bases from V and 4 bases from J; bases unmatched to any gene: 8. The CDR3 spans 15 residues. CDR1 and CDR2 from the germline V gene are SGHKS and YYEKEE (reference sequence). The CDR3 DNA is TGTGCCAGCAGCTATTCGGGAGGGGTCGGAGAGACCCAGTACTTC. It is translated as CASSYSGGVGETQYF.

This clonotype was detected ten times or more. The chain carries TRBV20-1 and TRBJ1-4; D may be TRBD1 (5 bases). Germline CDR1 DFQATT, CDR2 SNEGSKA (reference sequence). The CDR3 has 15 residues. The germline V and J ends were trimmed by 0 bases and 8 bases, with 16 bases remaining between them. In nucleotides, the CDR3 is TGCAGTGCTAGAGATGAAGGGGCGGCGAGGGAAAAACTGTTTTTT. Translating gives CSARDEGAAREKLFF.

The table lists this clonotype with a few counts. This rearrangement joins TRBV20-1 to TRBJ2-5, with 7 nucleotides matching TRBD2. With 6 bases clipped from V and 1 base from J, the junction kept 2 bases outside the gene matches. The CDR3 spans 12 residues. CDR1 and CDR2 from the germline V gene are DFQATT and SNEGSKA (reference sequence). CDR3 sequence: CSAKRGQETQYF. The CDR3 region has the DNA TGCAGTGCCAAGCGGGGCCAAGAGACCCAGTACTTC.

The chain uses TRBV6-1 and TRBJ1-1, with D perhaps matching TRBD1 (5 bases). Germline-derived CDR1 and CDR2 are MNHNS and SASEGT. The CDR3 is made up of 11 amino acids. Deletions cut 8 bases from V and 6 bases from J, with 10 bases between. The CDR3 sequence is CASLRVSEAFF. The DNA of the CDR3 is TGTGCCAGCCTCAGGGTATCTGAAGCTTTCTTT.

In its sample, this clonotype was seen a few times. The chain recombines TRBV10-3 with TRBJ2-3; 8 bases are shared with TRBD1. Trimming took 6 bases from V and 6 from J; bases not matched to a gene: 5. Germline CDR1 and CDR2: ENHRY and SYGVKD. CDR3 length equals 13 residues. CDR3 amino acids: CAIRTGVWDTQYF. The DNA for the CDR3 is TGTGCCATCAGGACAGGGGTTTGGGATACGCAGTATTTT.

The sample holds many counts of this clonotype. This chain joins TRBV6-1 and TRBJ1-5; D is ambiguous. CDR1 and CDR2 (germline): MNHNS, SASEGT. The V and J ends lost 6 bases and 0 bases respectively, with 9 bases between them. This CDR3 is 14 amino acids long. CDR3 nucleotides: TGTGCCAGCAGCCCCGAATATAGCAATCAGCCCCAGCATTTT. This encodes CASSPEYSNQPQHF.

This clonotype was observed a single time. A much larger clone lies a single base off, so this may be a read error. V and J are TRBV6-9 and TRBJ1-5, with D unresolved. Germline CDR1 MNHGY, CDR2 SVAAGI. V shed 3 bases and J shed 1 base, with 19 bases lying between them. The CDR3 runs 18 residues. The CDR3 DNA reads TGTGCCAGCAGTTACGACCCTTCGGGGTGCGAGAGCAATCAGCCCCAGCATTTT. This encodes CASSYDPSGCESNQPQHF.

Remarks on this clonotype: This clone may be a read error of a much larger clone one base away. The CDR3 loop reads CASSQSWTGMQDTRYF. The CDR3 DNA follows: TGTGCCAGCAGCCAGTCCTGGACAGGGATGCAGGATACGCGGTATTTT. The V and J genes are TRBV14 and TRBJ2-3; 8 nucleotides match TRBD1. CDR1 and CDR2 from the germline V gene are SGHDN and FVKESK. The CDR3 has 16 amino acids.